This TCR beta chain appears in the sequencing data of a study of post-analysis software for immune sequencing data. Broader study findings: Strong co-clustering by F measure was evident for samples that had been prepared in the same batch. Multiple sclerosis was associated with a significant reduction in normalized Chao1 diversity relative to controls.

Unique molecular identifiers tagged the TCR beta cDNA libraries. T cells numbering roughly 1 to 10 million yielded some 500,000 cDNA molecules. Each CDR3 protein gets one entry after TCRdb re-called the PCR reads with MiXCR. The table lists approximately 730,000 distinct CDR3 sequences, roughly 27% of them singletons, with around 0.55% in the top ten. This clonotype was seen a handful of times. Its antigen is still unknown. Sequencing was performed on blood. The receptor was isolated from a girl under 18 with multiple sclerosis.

CDR3 sequence: CASSEGQGGIDEQFF. The CDR3 DNA is TGTGCCAGCAGTGAGGGACAGGGGGGGATCGATGAGCAGTTCTTC. This chain joins TRBV25-1 and TRBJ2-1, with 11 bases identical to TRBD1. CDR3 length equals 15 residues. Trimming at V came to 3 bases and at J to 8 bases, leaving 6 bases not matched to a gene. CDR1 is MGHDK, CDR2 SYGVNS, per germline.